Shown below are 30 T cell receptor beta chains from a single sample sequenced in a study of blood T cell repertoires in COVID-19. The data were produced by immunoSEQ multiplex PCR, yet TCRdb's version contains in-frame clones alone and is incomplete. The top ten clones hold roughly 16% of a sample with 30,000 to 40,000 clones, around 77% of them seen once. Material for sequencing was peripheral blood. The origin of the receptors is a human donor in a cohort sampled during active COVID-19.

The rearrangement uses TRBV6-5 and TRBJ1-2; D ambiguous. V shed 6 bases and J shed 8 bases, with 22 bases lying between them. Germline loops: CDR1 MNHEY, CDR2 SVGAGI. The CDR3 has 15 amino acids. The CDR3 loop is CASRLSGMGSGGYTF. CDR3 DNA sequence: TGTGCCAGCAGGCTCTCCGGGATGGGCAGCGGAGGCTACACCTTC.

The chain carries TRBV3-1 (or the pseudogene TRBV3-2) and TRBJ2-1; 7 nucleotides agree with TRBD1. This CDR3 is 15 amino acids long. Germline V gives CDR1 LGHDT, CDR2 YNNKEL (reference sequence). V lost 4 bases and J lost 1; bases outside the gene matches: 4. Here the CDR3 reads CASSPWDSSYNEQFF. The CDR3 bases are TGTGCCAGCAGCCCGTGGGACAGTTCCTACAATGAGCAGTTCTTC.

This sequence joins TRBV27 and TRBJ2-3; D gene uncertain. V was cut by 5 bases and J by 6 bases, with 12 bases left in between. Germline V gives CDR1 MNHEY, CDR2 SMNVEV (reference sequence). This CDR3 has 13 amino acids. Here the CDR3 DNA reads TGTGCCAGCAGTCCAACCTTCGGGGATACGCAGTATTTT. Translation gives CASSPTFGDTQYF.

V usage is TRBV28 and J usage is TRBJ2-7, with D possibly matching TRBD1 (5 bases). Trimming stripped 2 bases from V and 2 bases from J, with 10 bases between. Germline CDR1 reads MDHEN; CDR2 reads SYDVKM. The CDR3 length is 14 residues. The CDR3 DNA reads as TGTGCCAGCAGTTTACCCAGGGCCCCCTACGAGCAGTACTTC. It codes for CASSLPRAPYEQYF.

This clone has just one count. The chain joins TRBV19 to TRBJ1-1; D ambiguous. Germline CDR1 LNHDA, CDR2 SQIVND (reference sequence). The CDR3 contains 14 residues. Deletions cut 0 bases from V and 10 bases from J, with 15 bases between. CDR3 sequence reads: CASSIDQRLAGAFF. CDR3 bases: TGTGCCAGTAGTATAGATCAGCGGCTCGCCGGAGCTTTCTTT. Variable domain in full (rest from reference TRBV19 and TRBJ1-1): DGGITQSPKYLFRKEGQNVTLSCEQNLNHDAMYWYRQDPGQGLRLIYYSQIVNDFQKGDIAEGYSVSREKKESFPLTVTSAQKNPTAFYLCASSIDQRLAGAFFGQGTRLTVV.

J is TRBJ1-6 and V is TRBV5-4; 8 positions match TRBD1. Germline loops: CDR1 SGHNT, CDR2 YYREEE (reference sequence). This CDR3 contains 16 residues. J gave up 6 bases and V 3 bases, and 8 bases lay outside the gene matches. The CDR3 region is CASSSGRGQVNSPLHF. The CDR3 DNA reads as TGTGCCAGCAGCTCGGGAAGGGGACAGGTTAATTCACCCCTCCACTTT.

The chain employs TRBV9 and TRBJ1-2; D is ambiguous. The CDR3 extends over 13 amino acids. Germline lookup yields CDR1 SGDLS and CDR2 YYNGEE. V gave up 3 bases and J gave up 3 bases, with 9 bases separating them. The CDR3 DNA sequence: TGTGCCAGCAGCGCCCAACGGGACTATGGCTACACCTTC. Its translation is CASSAQRDYGYTF.

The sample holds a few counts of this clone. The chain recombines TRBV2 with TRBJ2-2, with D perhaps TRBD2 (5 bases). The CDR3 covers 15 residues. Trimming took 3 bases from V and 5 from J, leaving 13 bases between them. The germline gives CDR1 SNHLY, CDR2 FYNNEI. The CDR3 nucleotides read TGTGCCAGCAGTGACGGTCTAGCAGCTACCGGGGAGCTGTTTTTT. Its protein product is CASSDGLAATGELFF.

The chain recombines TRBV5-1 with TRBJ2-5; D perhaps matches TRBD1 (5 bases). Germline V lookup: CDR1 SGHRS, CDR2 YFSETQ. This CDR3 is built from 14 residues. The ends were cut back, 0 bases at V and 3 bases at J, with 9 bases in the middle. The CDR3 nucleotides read TGCGCCAGCAGCTTGGGGGTAGGGGAAGAGACCCAGTACTTC. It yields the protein CASSLGVGEETQYF.

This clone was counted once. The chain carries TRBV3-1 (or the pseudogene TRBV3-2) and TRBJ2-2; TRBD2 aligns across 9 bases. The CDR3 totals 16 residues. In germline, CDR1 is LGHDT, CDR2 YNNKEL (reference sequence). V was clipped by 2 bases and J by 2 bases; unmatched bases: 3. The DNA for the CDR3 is TGTGCCAGCAGCCAACTTAGCGGGAGTAACACCGGGGAGCTGTTTTTT. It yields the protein CASSQLSGSNTGELFF.

This chain's CDR3 is CASRMTSGGAGETQYF. CDR3 coding DNA: TGTGCCAGTAGAATGACTAGCGGGGGGGCCGGAGAGACCCAGTACTTC. This chain connects TRBV19 to TRBJ2-5, with TRBD2 identical over 14 bases. This CDR3 contains 16 residues. From germline, CDR1 is LNHDA and CDR2 SQIVND (reference sequence). The trim removed 6 bases at V and 4 bases at J, leaving 7 bases unmatched.

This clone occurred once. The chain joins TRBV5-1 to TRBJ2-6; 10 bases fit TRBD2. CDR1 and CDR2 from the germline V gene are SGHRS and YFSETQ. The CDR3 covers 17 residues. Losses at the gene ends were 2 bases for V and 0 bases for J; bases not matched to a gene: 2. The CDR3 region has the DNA TGCGCCAGCAGCTTCCTAGCGGGAGCCTCTGGGGCCAACGTCCTGACTTTC. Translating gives CASSFLAGASGANVLTF.

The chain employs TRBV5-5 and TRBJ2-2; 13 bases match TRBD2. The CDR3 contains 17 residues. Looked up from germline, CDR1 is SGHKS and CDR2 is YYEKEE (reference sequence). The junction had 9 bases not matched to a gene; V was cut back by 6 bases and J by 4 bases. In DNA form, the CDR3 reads TGTGCCAGCACCCAGACTAGCGGGAGGCCGGGCACCGGGGAGCTGTTTTTT. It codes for CASTQTSGRPGTGELFF.

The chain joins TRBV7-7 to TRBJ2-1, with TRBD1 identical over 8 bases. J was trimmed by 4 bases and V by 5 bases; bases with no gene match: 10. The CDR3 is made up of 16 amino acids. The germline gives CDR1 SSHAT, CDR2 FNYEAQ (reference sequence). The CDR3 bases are TGTGCCAGCAGCCAGAGGGACAGGCGTCCATACAATGAGCAGTTCTTC. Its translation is CASSQRDRRPYNEQFF.

The CDR3 region is CASSIFSRDRGWQPQHF. The CDR3 DNA reads as TGTGCCAGTAGTATATTTTCTCGGGACAGGGGATGGCAGCCCCAGCATTTT. V and J are TRBV19 and TRBJ1-5; TRBD1 agrees at 10 bases. CDR1 and CDR2 (germline): LNHDA, SQIVND (reference sequence). The J segment lost 7 bases and the V segment lost 2 bases, leaving 11 bases of the junction unmatched. The CDR3 totals 17 residues.

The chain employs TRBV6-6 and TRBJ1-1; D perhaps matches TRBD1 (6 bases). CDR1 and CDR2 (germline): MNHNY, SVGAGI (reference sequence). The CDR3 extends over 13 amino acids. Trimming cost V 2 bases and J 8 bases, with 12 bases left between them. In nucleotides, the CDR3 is TGTGCCAGCAGTTACCTGACAGGAGGAGAAGCTTTCTTT. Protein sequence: CASSYLTGGEAFF.

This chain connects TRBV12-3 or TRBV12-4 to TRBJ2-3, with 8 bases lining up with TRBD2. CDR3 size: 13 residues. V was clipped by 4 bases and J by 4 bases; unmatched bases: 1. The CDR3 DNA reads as TGTGCCAGCAGTTCAGCGGGAGCAGATACGCAGTATTTT. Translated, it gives CASSSAGADTQYF.

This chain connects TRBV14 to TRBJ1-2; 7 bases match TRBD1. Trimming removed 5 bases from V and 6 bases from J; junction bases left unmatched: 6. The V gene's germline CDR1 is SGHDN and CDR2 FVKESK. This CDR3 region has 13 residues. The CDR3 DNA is TGTGCCAGCAGCGTGCGGACAGGCCATGGCTACACCTTC. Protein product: CASSVRTGHGYTF. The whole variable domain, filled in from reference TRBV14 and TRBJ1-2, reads EAGVTQFPSHSVIEKGQTVTLRCDPISGHDNLYWYRRVMGKEIKFLLHFVKESKQDESGMPNNRFLAERTGGTYSTLKVQPAELEDSGVYFCASSVRTGHGYTFGSGTRLTVV.

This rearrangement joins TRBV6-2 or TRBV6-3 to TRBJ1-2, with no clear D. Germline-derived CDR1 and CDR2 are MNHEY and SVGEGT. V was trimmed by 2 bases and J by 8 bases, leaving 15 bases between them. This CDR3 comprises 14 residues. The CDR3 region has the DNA TGTGCCAGCAGTTACACCCTTGGTGGAGGGGGCTACACCTTC. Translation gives CASSYTLGGGGYTF.

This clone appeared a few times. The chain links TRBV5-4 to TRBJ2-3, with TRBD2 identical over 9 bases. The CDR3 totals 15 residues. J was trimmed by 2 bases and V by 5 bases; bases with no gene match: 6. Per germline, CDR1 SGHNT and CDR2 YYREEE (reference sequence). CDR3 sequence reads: CASSKGGGDTDTQYF. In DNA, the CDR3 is TGTGCCAGCAGTAAGGGCGGGGGGGACACAGATACGCAGTATTTT.

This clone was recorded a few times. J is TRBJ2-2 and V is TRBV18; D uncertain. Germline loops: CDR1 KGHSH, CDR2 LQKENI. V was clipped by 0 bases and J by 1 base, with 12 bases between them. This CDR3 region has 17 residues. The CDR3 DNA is TGTGCCAGCTCACCACCGAAGCTTGGGCTGAACACCGGGGAGCTGTTTTTT. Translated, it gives CASSPPKLGLNTGELFF.

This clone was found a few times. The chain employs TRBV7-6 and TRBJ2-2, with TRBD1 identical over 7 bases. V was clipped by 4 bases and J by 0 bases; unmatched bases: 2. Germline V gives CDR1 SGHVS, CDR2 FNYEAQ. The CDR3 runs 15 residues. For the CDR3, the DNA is TGTGCCAGCAGCTGGGGACAGTCGAACACCGGGGAGCTGTTTTTT. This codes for CASSWGQSNTGELFF.

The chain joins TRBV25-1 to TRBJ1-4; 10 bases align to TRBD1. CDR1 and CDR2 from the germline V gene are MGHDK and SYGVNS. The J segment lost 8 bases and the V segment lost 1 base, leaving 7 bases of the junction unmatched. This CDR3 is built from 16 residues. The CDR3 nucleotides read TGTGCCAGCAGTGAATTCCGACAGGGGGCTCGAGAAAAACTGTTTTTT. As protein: CASSEFRQGAREKLFF.

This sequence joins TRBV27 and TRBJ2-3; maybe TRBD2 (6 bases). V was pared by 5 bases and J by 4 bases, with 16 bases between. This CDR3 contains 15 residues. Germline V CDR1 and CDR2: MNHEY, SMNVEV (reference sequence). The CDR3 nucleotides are TGTGCCAGCAGTCCGGGTGGCGGGAACGCAGATACGCAGTATTTT. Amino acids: CASSPGGGNADTQYF.

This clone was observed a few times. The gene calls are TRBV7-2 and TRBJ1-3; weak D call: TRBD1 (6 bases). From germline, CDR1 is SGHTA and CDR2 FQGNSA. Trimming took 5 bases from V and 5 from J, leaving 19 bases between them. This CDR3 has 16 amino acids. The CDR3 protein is CASSPGTGRIRNTIYF. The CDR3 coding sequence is TGTGCCAGCAGCCCTGGAACAGGGAGAATCAGAAACACCATATATTTT. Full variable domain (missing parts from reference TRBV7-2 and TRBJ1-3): GAGVSQSPSNKVTEKGKDVELRCDPISGHTALYWYRQSLGQGLEFLIYFQGNSAPDKSGLPSDRFSAERTGGSVSTLTIQRTQQEDSAVYLCASSPGTGRIRNTIYFGEGSWLTVV.

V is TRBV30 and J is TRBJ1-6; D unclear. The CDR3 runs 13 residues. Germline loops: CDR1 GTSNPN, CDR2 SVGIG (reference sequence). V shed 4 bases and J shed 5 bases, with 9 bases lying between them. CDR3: CAWTGLNNSPLHF. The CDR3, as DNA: TGTGCCTGGACCGGACTGAATAATTCACCCCTCCACTTT.

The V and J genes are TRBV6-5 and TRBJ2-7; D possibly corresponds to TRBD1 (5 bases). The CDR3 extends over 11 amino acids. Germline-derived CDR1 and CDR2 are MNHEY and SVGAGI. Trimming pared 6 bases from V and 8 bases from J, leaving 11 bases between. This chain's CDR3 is CASRDSRKQYF. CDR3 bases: TGTGCCAGCAGAGACAGCCGCAAGCAGTACTTC.

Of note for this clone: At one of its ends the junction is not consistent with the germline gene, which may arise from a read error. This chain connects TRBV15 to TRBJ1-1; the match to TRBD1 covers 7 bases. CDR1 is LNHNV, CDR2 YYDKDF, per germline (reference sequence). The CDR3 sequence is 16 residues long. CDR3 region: CATSGERGRMNTEAFF. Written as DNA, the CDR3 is TGTGCCACCAGCGGAGAGAGGGGGCGGATGAACACTGAAGCTTTCTTT.

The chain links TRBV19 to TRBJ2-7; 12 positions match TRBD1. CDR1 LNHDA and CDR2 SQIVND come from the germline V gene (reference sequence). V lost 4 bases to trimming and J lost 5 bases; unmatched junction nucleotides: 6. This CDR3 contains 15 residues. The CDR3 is CASSNSGTGGDEQYF. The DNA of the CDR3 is TGTGCCAGTAGTAACTCCGGGACAGGGGGCGACGAGCAGTACTTC.

The CDR3 DNA reads as TGTGCCAGCAGCTTAGACAGGGGTCAAGAGACCCAGTACTTC. Translating it yields CASSLDRGQETQYF. The chain recombines TRBV7-9 with TRBJ2-5; 7 nucleotides match TRBD1. Germline V lookup: CDR1 SEHNR, CDR2 FQNEAQ (reference sequence). Trimming took 1 base from V and 2 from J; bases not matched to a gene: 1. The CDR3 runs 14 residues.